The 23 T cell receptor beta chains below come from one sample, sequenced in a study of CD8 T cells in Susac syndrome. After extraction with the RNeasy kit, about 0.45 to 1 ug of the RNA was reverse transcribed using random hexamers. TCRdb re-derived calls from the immunoSEQ multiplex PCR reads in MiXCR, one entry per CDR3 protein. The sample has 150,000 to 200,000 distinct CDR3 sequences; roughly 94% are singletons. The sequencing input was CD4+ T cells from PBMCs. The receptors originated from a human donor with Susac syndrome.

V and J are TRBV29-1 and TRBJ2-1; D is undetermined. Germline CDR1 and CDR2: SQVTM and ANQGSEA. V gave up 8 bases and J gave up 2 bases, with 13 bases separating them. The CDR3 is 13 amino acids. The CDR3 nucleotides read TGCAGCTTTCGGTATCTTACCTACAATGAGCAGTTCTTC. Its protein product is CSFRYLTYNEQFF.

The chain couples TRBV2 to TRBJ1-4; D is unclear. CDR3 length equals 13 residues. Germline V gene data show CDR1 as SNHLY and CDR2 as FYNNEI. Trimming removed 5 bases at V and 5 bases at J, with 9 bases between. CDR3 amino acids: CASSRSLNEKLFF. Written as DNA, the CDR3 is TGTGCCAGCAGTCGCTCTCTAAATGAAAAACTGTTTTTT. Supplemented by reference TRBV2 and TRBJ1-4, the full variable domain reads EPEVTQTPSHQVTQMGQEVILRCVPISNHLYFYWYRQILGQKVEFLVSFYNNEISEKSEIFDDQFSVERPDGSNFTLKIRSTKLEDSAMYFCASSRSLNEKLFFGSGTQLSVL.

This sequence joins TRBV6-6 and TRBJ2-2; D is uncertain. The CDR3 consists of 12 residues. Germline CDR1 and CDR2: MNHNY and SVGAGI (reference sequence). The V end lost 6 bases, the J end lost 8 bases, and 10 bases lay between the germline ends. The CDR3 DNA follows: TGTGCCAGCAGCTCGTACGGGGGGGAGCTGTTTTTT. Its protein product is CASSSYGGELFF.

The V call is TRBV30, the J call TRBJ1-4; D call uncertain. This CDR3 spans 12 amino acids. The V and J ends lost 0 bases and 7 bases respectively, with 6 bases between them. Germline V gives CDR1 GTSNPN, CDR2 SVGIG (reference sequence). The CDR3 region has the DNA TGTGCCTGGAGTGTCCGGGGTGAAAAACTGTTTTTT. Amino acids: CAWSVRGEKLFF. Full variable domain (outside the CDR3, taken from reference TRBV30 and TRBJ1-4): SQTIHQWPATLVQPVGSPLSLECTVEGTSNPNLYWYRQAAGRGLQLLFYSVGIGQISSEVPQNLSASRPQDRQFILSSKKLLLSDSGFYLCAWSVRGEKLFFGSGTQLSVL.

CDR3 residues: CASSFYRGNNEQFF. In nucleotides, the CDR3 is TGTGCCAGCAGTTTTTACAGGGGCAACAATGAGCAGTTCTTC. The chain combines TRBV12-3 or TRBV12-4 with TRBJ2-1, with 7 bases fitting TRBD1. With 3 bases clipped from V and 5 bases from J, the junction kept 4 bases outside the gene matches. CDR3 length: 14 residues.

The chain recombines TRBV2 with TRBJ2-2; 8 bases align to TRBD2. With V trimmed by 3 bases and J by 7 bases, 10 bases remained unmatched. Germline CDR1 SNHLY, CDR2 FYNNEI. This CDR3 is built from 16 residues. DNA for the CDR3: TGTGCCAGCAGTGAGAGGACTAGCCGGTTGATCGGGGAGCTGTTTTTT. It translates to CASSERTSRLIGELFF.

The genes are TRBV12-3 or TRBV12-4 and TRBJ2-5; the match to TRBD2 covers 10 bases. V shed 0 bases and J 4 bases; nucleotides not matched to a gene: 5. The CDR3 sequence is 16 residues long. The CDR3 sequence: CASSLASGGAGETQYF. DNA for the CDR3: TGTGCCAGCAGTTTAGCCAGCGGGGGGGCCGGAGAGACCCAGTACTTC.

V is TRBV7-8 and J is TRBJ2-7; D could derive from TRBD1 or TRBD2 (5 bases each). Germline lookup yields CDR1 SGHVS and CDR2 FQNEAQ. V was clipped by 4 bases and J by 1 base, with 14 bases between them. The CDR3 extends over 15 amino acids. CDR3: CASSSRPRESYEQYF. The CDR3, as DNA: TGTGCCAGCAGCTCCCGTCCCAGGGAGTCCTACGAGCAGTACTTC.

The chain uses TRBV21-1 and TRBJ2-5; TRBD1, as called in the table, went unchecked against the DNA. TRBV21-1 is shown as a pseudogene. This CDR3 region has 18 residues. The CDR3, as DNA: TGTGCCAGCAGCACACCTCTCCGGGGGGGGCGGAGGATGGAGACCCAGTACTTC. It yields the protein CASSTPLRGGRRMETQYF.

The rearrangement joins TRBV7-8 to TRBJ2-5, with D perhaps matching TRBD1 (5 bases). The CDR3 runs 12 residues. Germline values: CDR1 SGHVS, CDR2 FQNEAQ. With 5 bases removed from V and 10 bases from J, the gap between germline ends came to 14 bases. The CDR3 DNA is TGTGCCAGCAGCCCCAGGGTAGGCTTCCAGTACTTC. It is translated as CASSPRVGFQYF.

V gene TRBV20-1 combines with J gene TRBJ2-3, with 7 bases aligning to TRBD2. V was clipped by 1 base and J by 4 bases; unmatched bases: 8. The CDR3 loop spans 15 amino acids. The germline CDR1 and CDR2 sequences are DFQATT and SNEGSKA (reference sequence). Here the CDR3 reads CSARGGRGDADTQYF. The CDR3 DNA reads TGCAGTGCTAGAGGAGGGAGGGGAGACGCAGATACGCAGTATTTT.

This chain connects TRBV5-4 to TRBJ2-5, with 10 bases identical to TRBD1. J gave up 5 bases and V 4 bases, and 11 bases lay outside the gene matches. Looked up from germline, CDR1 is SGHNT and CDR2 is YYREEE (reference sequence). This CDR3 comprises 16 residues. Here the CDR3 reads CASSPPGQGQVETQYF. Written as DNA, the CDR3 is TGTGCCAGCAGCCCACCGGGACAGGGGCAGGTGGAGACCCAGTACTTC.

The chain carries TRBV5-1 and TRBJ2-6; D is unclear. Germline lookup yields CDR1 SGHRS and CDR2 YFSETQ. The CDR3 length is 14 residues. V was trimmed by 6 bases and J by 4 bases, leaving 11 bases between them. The CDR3 protein is CASTPTTGANVLTF. In nucleotides, the CDR3 is TGCGCCAGCACCCCAACAACGGGGGCCAACGTCCTGACTTTC.

The CDR3 sequence: CASSDANREQFF. Written as DNA, the CDR3 is TGCGCCAGCTCGGACGCGAATCGTGAGCAGTTCTTC. The chain employs TRBV10-1 and TRBJ2-1, with no clear D. CDR3 length: 12 residues. From germline, CDR1 is WNHNN and CDR2 SYGVQD (reference sequence). V lost 8 bases and J lost 9, with 14 bases in between.

The chain uses TRBV3-1 and TRBJ2-3; D is unresolved. The germline gives CDR1 LGHDT, CDR2 YNNKEL (reference sequence). The CDR3 runs to 13 residues. V was shortened by 4 bases and J by 5 bases, with 10 bases between the two germline ends. DNA for the CDR3: TGTGCCAGCAGCCCCTCGGTCGGAGATACGCAGTATTTT. This translates into CASSPSVGDTQYF.

CDR3 coding DNA: TGTGCCAGCAGAGATAGACTAGGCTCCTACAATGAGCAGTTCTTC. This translates into CASRDRLGSYNEQFF. The chain links TRBV2 to TRBJ2-1; D may be TRBD2 (6 bases). Trimming cost V 6 bases and J 0 bases, with 12 bases left between them. CDR1 and CDR2 from the germline V gene are SNHLY and FYNNEI. The CDR3 spans 15 residues.

The chain is built from TRBV12-3 or TRBV12-4 and TRBJ1-2; D ambiguous. The ends were cut back, 6 bases at V and 3 bases at J, with 8 bases in the middle. There are 12 residues in the CDR3. This chain's CDR3 is CASSLGYYGYTF. CDR3 bases: TGTGCCAGCAGCCTGGGGTACTATGGCTACACCTTC.

This clonotype was counted a single time. Because the CDR3's place on the DNA is in doubt, the DNA is left out and the CDR3 is given as listed by TCRdb. The J gene is TRBJ2-5, the V gene TRBV21-1; the table's D call TRBD1 went unverified against the DNA. TRBV21-1 is a documented pseudogene. The CDR3 comprises 14 residues, both ends counted. CDR3 amino acids: CASWGAGTQETQYF.

The genes are TRBV5-4 and TRBJ2-1, with TRBD2 as a possible D gene (6 bases). This CDR3 region has 17 residues. With 0 bases removed from V and 5 bases from J, the gap between germline ends came to 18 bases. In germline, CDR1 is SGHNT, CDR2 YYREEE (reference sequence). The CDR3 DNA is TGTGCCAGCAGCTTGGGGGACCACCCCCGGAGGGACAATGAGCAGTTCTTC. This encodes CASSLGDHPRRDNEQFF.

This chain joins TRBV5-6 and TRBJ2-4; D might be TRBD2 (5 bases). From germline, CDR1 is SGHDT and CDR2 YYEEEE. Trimming removed 0 bases from V and 1 base from J, with 8 bases in between. The CDR3 totals 15 residues. Written as DNA, the CDR3 is TGTGCCAGCAGCTTGGGAGGGTCTGCCAAAAACATTCAGTACTTC. Protein sequence: CASSLGGSAKNIQYF.

V is TRBV5-6 and J is TRBJ2-5, with a possible D match to TRBD2 (5 bases). Germline V gene data show CDR1 as SGHDT and CDR2 as YYEEEE. CDR3 length equals 14 residues. Trimming took 4 bases from V and 4 from J, leaving 14 bases between them. CDR3 residues: CASSPTARGETQYF. CDR3 DNA sequence: TGTGCCAGCAGCCCCACCGCCCGGGGAGAGACCCAGTACTTC.

V and J are TRBV6-5 and TRBJ2-5, with D maybe TRBD2 (5 bases). The CDR3 is made up of 14 amino acids. Trimming removed 0 bases from V and 5 bases from J, with 10 bases in between. Germline lookup yields CDR1 MNHEY and CDR2 SVGAGI. CDR3 residues: CASSYSTTGETQYF. CDR3 in DNA: TGTGCCAGCAGTTACTCGACAACGGGGGAGACCCAGTACTTC.

This chain uses TRBV9 with TRBJ1-1; possible D gene TRBD1, 6 bases. The germline CDR1 and CDR2 sequences are SGDLS and YYNGEE. The CDR3 totals 14 residues. Trimming removed 0 bases at V and 6 bases at J, with 12 bases between. The CDR3 DNA is TGTGCCAGCAGCGTAGCTCCGGGGGCGTCTGAAGCTTTCTTT. Translated, it gives CASSVAPGASEAFF.